These T cell receptor beta chains were read from a single sample in a study of blood T cell repertoires in COVID-19. Assay: immunoSEQ multiplex PCR; the TCRdb copy retains only in-frame clones and omits some. The sample yields approximately 170,000 clones, 86% seen once. The sample was peripheral blood. These receptors were obtained from a woman in her 70s with acute or convalescent COVID-19. The CDR3 runs from the conserved cysteine through the conserved F or W. Each record gives: J gene, V gene, D gene, clone size, CDR3 protein, CDR3 DNA. The D gene is left open where the match is weak. For some rows the clone size is stated as once, few or many, or as a class when expanded; others skip it.

j_call: TRBJ1-6; v_call: TRBV3-1/TRBV3-2; d_call: -; clone_size: -; cdr3_aa: CASSSVGSPGRRSPLHF; cdr3_nt: TGTGCCAGCAGCTCAGTGGGGTCACCGGGCAGGAGGTCACCCCTCCACTTT
j_call: TRBJ2-5; v_call: TRBV10-3; d_call: -; clone_size: -; cdr3_aa: CAIRGGGAGETQYF; cdr3_nt: TGTGCCATCAGAGGAGGGGGCGCGGGAGAGACCCAGTACTTC
j_call: TRBJ1-5; v_call: TRBV30; d_call: -; clone_size: -; cdr3_aa: CACSQGLNQPQHF; cdr3_nt: TGTGCCTGTTCTCAGGGGCTTAATCAGCCCCAGCATTTT
j_call: TRBJ1-2; v_call: TRBV4-1; d_call: TRBD1; clone_size: few; cdr3_aa: CASSQDDRGIGYTF; cdr3_nt: TGCGCCAGCAGCCAAGATGACAGGGGGATTGGCTACACCTTC
j_call: TRBJ2-1; v_call: TRBV2; d_call: TRBD2; clone_size: -; cdr3_aa: CASMSGAYYNEQFF; cdr3_nt: TGTGCCAGCATGAGCGGGGCGTACTACAATGAGCAGTTCTTC
j_call: TRBJ1-2; v_call: TRBV5-1; d_call: TRBD1; clone_size: -; cdr3_aa: CASSPYGDRGGYTF; cdr3_nt: TGCGCCAGCAGCCCGTACGGAGACAGGGGTGGCTACACCTTC
j_call: TRBJ1-1; v_call: TRBV6-5; d_call: -; clone_size: -; cdr3_aa: CASSLAGPYTEAFF; cdr3_nt: TGTGCCAGCAGTTTGGCAGGGCCGTACACTGAAGCTTTCTTT
j_call: TRBJ2-3; v_call: TRBV6-1; d_call: -; clone_size: -; cdr3_aa: CASSEWRGRGDTQYF; cdr3_nt: TGTGCCAGCAGTGAATGGAGGGGGCGCGGTGATACGCAGTATTTT
j_call: TRBJ2-3; v_call: TRBV28; d_call: TRBD2; clone_size: -; cdr3_aa: CASSFPAAGSGTDTQYF; cdr3_nt: TGTGCCAGCAGTTTCCCGGCAGCGGGATCAGGCACAGATACGCAGTATTTT
j_call: TRBJ2-3; v_call: TRBV5-1; d_call: -; clone_size: -; cdr3_aa: CASKPTGDLRDTQYF; cdr3_nt: TGCGCCAGCAAACCCACAGGAGATTTGAGAGATACGCAGTATTTT
j_call: TRBJ2-7; v_call: TRBV7-8; d_call: -; clone_size: once; cdr3_aa: CASSRIRDKSSYEQYF; cdr3_nt: TGTGCCAGCAGTCGAATCCGGGACAAGAGCTCCTACGAGCAGTACTTC
j_call: TRBJ1-2; v_call: TRBV7-2; d_call: -; clone_size: -; cdr3_aa: CASSLGTISGRGGYTF; cdr3_nt: TGTGCCAGCAGCTTAGGGACTATTTCAGGAAGGGGTGGCTACACCTTC
j_call: TRBJ2-1; v_call: TRBV25-1; d_call: TRBD2; clone_size: -; cdr3_aa: CASRDSGRGSYNEQFF; cdr3_nt: TGTGCCAGCAGGGATAGCGGGAGGGGCTCCTACAATGAGCAGTTCTTC
j_call: TRBJ2-7; v_call: TRBV2; d_call: TRBD1; clone_size: -; cdr3_aa: CASSADRAAYEQYF; cdr3_nt: TGTGCCAGCAGTGCGGACAGGGCCGCTTACGAGCAGTACTTC
j_call: TRBJ1-4; v_call: TRBV6-5; d_call: -; clone_size: -; cdr3_aa: CASSYGGSPNEKLFF; cdr3_nt: TGTGCCAGCAGTTACGGTGGCAGTCCAAATGAAAAACTGTTTTTT
j_call: TRBJ2-3; v_call: TRBV6-5; d_call: -; clone_size: -; cdr3_aa: CASTLLSTDTQYF; cdr3_nt: TGTGCCAGCACCCTTCTTAGCACAGATACGCAGTATTTT
j_call: TRBJ2-3; v_call: TRBV19; d_call: -; clone_size: once; cdr3_aa: CASSIRESDTQYF; cdr3_nt: TGTGCCAGTAGTATTCGGGAGTCAGATACGCAGTATTTT
j_call: TRBJ2-2; v_call: TRBV19; d_call: TRBD1; clone_size: -; cdr3_aa: CASRTGTGLRTGELFF; cdr3_nt: TGTGCCAGTAGAACCGGGACAGGGTTGCGCACCGGGGAGCTGTTTTTT
j_call: TRBJ2-5; v_call: TRBV6-1; d_call: -; clone_size: -; cdr3_aa: CASSEALGRGVQETQYF; cdr3_nt: TGTGCCAGCAGTGAAGCGCTGGGCAGGGGTGTCCAAGAGACCCAGTACTTC
j_call: TRBJ1-5; v_call: TRBV20-1; d_call: -; clone_size: few; cdr3_aa: CSASSGSGGNQPQHF; cdr3_nt: TGCAGTGCTAGTTCGGGGAGCGGAGGAAATCAGCCCCAGCATTTT
j_call: TRBJ2-2; v_call: TRBV18; d_call: TRBD1; clone_size: -; cdr3_aa: CASSRGPGQGITGELFF; cdr3_nt: TGTGCCAGCTCACGGGGACCGGGACAGGGGATCACCGGGGAGCTGTTTTTT
j_call: TRBJ2-1; v_call: TRBV2; d_call: -; clone_size: -; cdr3_aa: CASLYVRGSYNEQFF; cdr3_nt: TGTGCCAGCTTGTACGTGCGGGGCTCCTACAATGAGCAGTTCTTC
j_call: TRBJ1-4; v_call: TRBV10-2; d_call: -; clone_size: -; cdr3_aa: CASKPQGRNEKLFF; cdr3_nt: TGCGCCAGCAAGCCACAGGGTCGGAATGAAAAACTGTTTTTT
j_call: TRBJ2-7; v_call: TRBV7-3; d_call: TRBD1; clone_size: -; cdr3_aa: CASSADRAHEQYF; cdr3_nt: TGTGCCAGCAGCGCAGACAGGGCCCACGAGCAGTACTTC
j_call: TRBJ2-5; v_call: TRBV7-9; d_call: TRBD2; clone_size: -; cdr3_aa: CASSFLAGAQQTQYF; cdr3_nt: TGTGCCAGCAGCTTTTTAGCGGGAGCTCAACAGACCCAGTACTTC
j_call: TRBJ2-7; v_call: TRBV3-1/TRBV3-2; d_call: TRBD1; clone_size: -; cdr3_aa: CASRDRATYEQYF; cdr3_nt: TGTGCCAGCCGGGACAGGGCTACCTACGAGCAGTACTTC
j_call: TRBJ2-3; v_call: TRBV7-6; d_call: TRBD1; clone_size: -; cdr3_aa: CASSLLDRGPTDTQYF; cdr3_nt: TGTGCCAGCAGCTTACTAGACAGGGGGCCCACAGATACGCAGTATTTT
j_call: TRBJ1-2; v_call: TRBV6-5; d_call: -; clone_size: -; cdr3_aa: CATTTGYGYTF; cdr3_nt: TGTGCCACCACAACAGGGTATGGCTACACCTTC
j_call: TRBJ1-5; v_call: TRBV19; d_call: TRBD1; clone_size: -; cdr3_aa: CASSQEDRAMLGQHF; cdr3_nt: TGTGCCAGTAGTCAGGAGGACAGGGCCATGTTGGGCCAGCATTTT
j_call: TRBJ2-1; v_call: TRBV7-2; d_call: -; clone_size: -; cdr3_aa: CASSLSPGRMFGEQFF; cdr3_nt: TGTGCCAGCAGCTTATCACCAGGGAGGATGTTTGGTGAGCAGTTCTTC
j_call: TRBJ1-1; v_call: TRBV14; d_call: -; clone_size: -; cdr3_aa: CASSQDGRRNTEAFF; cdr3_nt: TGTGCCAGCAGCCAAGATGGGAGGAGGAACACTGAAGCTTTCTTT
j_call: TRBJ1-1; v_call: TRBV25-1; d_call: TRBD1; clone_size: few; cdr3_aa: CASSHRDRGLVGAFF; cdr3_nt: TGTGCCAGCAGTCATCGGGACAGGGGTCTCGTCGGAGCTTTCTTT
j_call: TRBJ1-5; v_call: TRBV24-1; d_call: -; clone_size: -; cdr3_aa: CATSEGGFSNQPQHF; cdr3_nt: TGTGCCACCAGTGAAGGGGGATTTAGCAATCAGCCCCAGCATTTT
j_call: TRBJ1-1; v_call: TRBV7-2; d_call: -; clone_size: -; cdr3_aa: CASSLTTTDSRGNTEAFF; cdr3_nt: TGTGCCAGCAGCTTAACCACGACGGATTCAAGGGGTAACACTGAAGCTTTCTTT
j_call: TRBJ2-6; v_call: TRBV10-3; d_call: TRBD1; clone_size: -; cdr3_aa: CAIRDMRQGALGHSGANVLTF; cdr3_nt: TGTGCCATCAGGGATATGAGACAGGGCGCCCTGGGCCACTCTGGGGCCAACGTCCTGACTTTC
j_call: TRBJ2-3; v_call: TRBV5-6; d_call: TRBD2; clone_size: few; cdr3_aa: CASRAGGKTTDTQYF; cdr3_nt: TGTGCCAGCAGGGCGGGGGGTAAAACCACAGATACGCAGTATTTT
j_call: TRBJ2-1; v_call: TRBV4-3; d_call: TRBD2; clone_size: -; cdr3_aa: CASSPEFVLAGADEQFF; cdr3_nt: TGCGCCAGCAGCCCTGAATTCGTACTAGCGGGAGCCGATGAGCAGTTCTTC
j_call: TRBJ1-4; v_call: TRBV18; d_call: TRBD1; clone_size: few; cdr3_aa: CASSPRTGGTEKLFF; cdr3_nt: TGTGCCAGCTCACCGAGGACAGGGGGCACTGAAAAACTGTTTTTT
j_call: TRBJ1-2; v_call: TRBV20-1; d_call: -; clone_size: -; cdr3_aa: CSASQGYTF; cdr3_nt: TGCAGTGCTAGTCAAGGCTACACCTTC
j_call: TRBJ1-6; v_call: TRBV20-1; d_call: -; clone_size: -; cdr3_aa: CSASGEGRYNSPLHF; cdr3_nt: TGCAGTGCTAGTGGGGAGGGAAGATATAATTCACCCCTCCACTTT
j_call: TRBJ2-2; v_call: TRBV19; d_call: TRBD2; clone_size: few; cdr3_aa: CASQLAGINTGELFF; cdr3_nt: TGTGCCAGTCAACTAGCGGGGATCAACACCGGGGAGCTGTTTTTT
j_call: TRBJ1-1; v_call: TRBV6-5; d_call: TRBD1; clone_size: -; cdr3_aa: CASRPGQGGTEAFF; cdr3_nt: TGTGCCAGCAGACCGGGACAGGGAGGCACTGAAGCTTTCTTT
j_call: TRBJ1-6; v_call: TRBV4-2; d_call: -; clone_size: few; cdr3_aa: CASSQTVLPYNSPLHF; cdr3_nt: TGTGCCAGCAGCCAGACAGTTCTACCCTATAATTCACCCCTCCACTTT
j_call: TRBJ1-1; v_call: TRBV4-2; d_call: -; clone_size: once; cdr3_aa: CASSQEEGNTEAFF; cdr3_nt: TGTGCCAGCAGCCAAGAAGAGGGGAACACTGAAGCTTTCTTT
j_call: TRBJ1-5; v_call: TRBV7-9; d_call: -; clone_size: -; cdr3_aa: CASSLDSITQPQHF; cdr3_nt: TGTGCCAGCAGCCTAGACAGCATCACCCAGCCCCAGCATTTT